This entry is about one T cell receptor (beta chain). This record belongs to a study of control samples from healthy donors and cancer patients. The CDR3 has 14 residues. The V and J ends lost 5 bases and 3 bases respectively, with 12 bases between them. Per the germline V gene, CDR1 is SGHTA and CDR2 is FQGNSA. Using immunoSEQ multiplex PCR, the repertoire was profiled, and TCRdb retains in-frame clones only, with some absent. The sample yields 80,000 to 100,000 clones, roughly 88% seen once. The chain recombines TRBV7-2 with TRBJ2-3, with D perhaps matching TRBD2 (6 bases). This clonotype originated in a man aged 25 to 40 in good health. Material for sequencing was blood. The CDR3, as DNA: TGTGCCAGCAGCCTCGGGAGTGTGACAGATACGCAGTATTTT. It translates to CASSLGSVTDTQYF.